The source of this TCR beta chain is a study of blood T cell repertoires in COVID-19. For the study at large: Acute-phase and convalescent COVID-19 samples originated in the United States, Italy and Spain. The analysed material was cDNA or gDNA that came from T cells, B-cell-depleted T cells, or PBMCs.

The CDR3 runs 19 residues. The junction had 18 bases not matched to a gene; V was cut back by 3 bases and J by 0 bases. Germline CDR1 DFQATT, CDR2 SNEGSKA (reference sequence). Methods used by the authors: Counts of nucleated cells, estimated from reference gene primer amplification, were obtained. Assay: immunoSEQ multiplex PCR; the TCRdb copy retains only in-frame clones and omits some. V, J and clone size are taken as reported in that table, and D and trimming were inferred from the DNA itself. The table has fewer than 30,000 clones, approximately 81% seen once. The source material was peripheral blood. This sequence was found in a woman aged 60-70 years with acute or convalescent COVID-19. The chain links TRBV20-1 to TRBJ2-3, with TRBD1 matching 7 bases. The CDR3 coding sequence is TGCAGTGCTAGTATAGACAGGGAAAATTACAAGCGGAGCACAGATACGCAGTATTTT. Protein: CSASIDRENYKRSTDTQYF.